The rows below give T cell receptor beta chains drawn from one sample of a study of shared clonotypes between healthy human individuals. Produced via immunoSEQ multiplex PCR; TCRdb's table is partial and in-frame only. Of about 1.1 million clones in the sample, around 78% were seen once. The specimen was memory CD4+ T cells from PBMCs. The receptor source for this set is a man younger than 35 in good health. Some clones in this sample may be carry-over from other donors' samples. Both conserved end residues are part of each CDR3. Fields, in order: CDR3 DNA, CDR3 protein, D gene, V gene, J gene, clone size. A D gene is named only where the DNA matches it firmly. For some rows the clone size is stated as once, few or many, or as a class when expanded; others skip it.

TGTGCCAGCAGCTTTAGCGGACAAAACATTCAGTACTTC	CASSFSGQNIQYF	-	TRBV7-2	TRBJ2-4	-
TGTGCCAGCAGCCCTAACGTACGGGGAGCCGACTACGAGCAGTACTTC	CASSPNVRGADYEQYF	-	TRBV9	TRBJ2-7	-
TGTGCCAGGAGTGGCCCCCGGGACAGGGAGAAGACCCAGTACTTC	CARSGPRDREKTQYF	TRBD1	TRBV2	TRBJ2-5	-
TGCGCCAGCAGCTTGGAGCCCGGGGAGCTGTTTTTT	CASSLEPGELFF	-	TRBV5-1	TRBJ2-2	once
TGTGCCAGCTCACTACGTCTGGGACAGGGGGCGGAAGGAGAGCAGTTCTTC	CASSLRLGQGAEGEQFF	TRBD1	TRBV18	TRBJ2-1	once
TGTGCCAGCAGCCCGCGGGGGGTGAACACTGAAGCTTTCTTT	CASSPRGVNTEAFF	-	TRBV9	TRBJ1-1	-
TGCGCCAGCAGCCACTCCCTATCCGGGGATGAAGCTTTCTTT	CASSHSLSGDEAFF	-	TRBV4-3	TRBJ1-1	few
TGTGCCTGGGATGCTAGCGGGAGCTTCGGGGAGCTGTTTTTT	CAWDASGSFGELFF	TRBD2	TRBV30	TRBJ2-2	-
TGTGCCAGCAGGATCGACAGATACTACGAGCAGTACTTC	CASRIDRYYEQYF	-	TRBV2	TRBJ2-7	-
TGTGCCAGCAGTTATAGGGGACTAGCGGGCAATGAGCAGTTCTTC	CASSYRGLAGNEQFF	TRBD2	TRBV6-9	TRBJ2-1	-
TGTGCCATCAGTGAGCCGACGGGGGAGTCCTACGAGCAGTACTTC	CAISEPTGESYEQYF	-	TRBV10-3	TRBJ2-7	-
TGTGCCAGCACGGCGGACCGACACAGGGCCCAGTACTTC	CASTADRHRAQYF	-	TRBV7-2	TRBJ2-5	-
TGTGCCAGCAGTATATACACAGATACGCAGTATTTT	CASSIYTDTQYF	-	TRBV19	TRBJ2-3	-
TGTGCCAGCTCGGCCGGGTTGAACTATGGCTACACCTTC	CASSAGLNYGYTF	-	TRBV6-4	TRBJ1-2	-
TGTGCCAGCAGCCGGGACGGGTTCGTCGCTTTCTTT	CASSRDGFVAFF	-	TRBV14	TRBJ1-1	many
TGTGCCAGCAGTTTACCCGGGCAGGCTATAATAGGGCAGTACTTC	CASSLPGQAIIGQYF	-	TRBV28	TRBJ2-7	-
TGTGCCAGCAGCTGGAGGGGGAATGAGCAGTTCTTC	CASSWRGNEQFF	-	TRBV5-8	TRBJ2-1	-
TGCGCCAGCAGCATCAGAGCGGGGTTCCTCTGGAATGAGCAGTTCTTC	CASSIRAGFLWNEQFF	TRBD2	TRBV5-1	TRBJ2-1	-
TGCAGCGTTGGGGAGACTAGCGGTACGCAGTATTTT	CSVGETSGTQYF	TRBD2	TRBV29-1	TRBJ2-3	-
TGTGCCAGTAGCAATCCCCAACCTCCTAGTTTTGAGCAGTTCTTC	CASSNPQPPSFEQFF	-	TRBV19	TRBJ2-1	few
TGTGCCAGCAGCTCGTCAGGGGGCGTGCAGTACTTC	CASSSSGGVQYF	TRBD1	TRBV7-6	TRBJ2-7	-
TGTGCCAGCAGTTCACTAGCGGGAGGGTCTGGGGCCAACGTCCTGACTTTC	CASSSLAGGSGANVLTF	TRBD2	TRBV28	TRBJ2-6	few
TGTGCCAGCACCACGCACCCCGGACTAGCGGGGTACAATGAGCAGTTCTTC	CASTTHPGLAGYNEQFF	TRBD2	TRBV7-2	TRBJ2-1	-
TGTGCCAGCAGTTTAGAAGGTCTTCTGCCGTATTTT	CASSLEGLLPYF	-	TRBV28	TRBJ2-3	once
TGTGCCGTCGGACTAGCGGCCTACGAGCAGTACTTC	CAVGLAAYEQYF	TRBD2	TRBV6-6	TRBJ2-7	-
TGTGCCAGCAGTTTAGTCAGGGACGACGAGCAGTACTTC	CASSLVRDDEQYF	-	TRBV27	TRBJ2-7	-
TGTGCCAGTAGACCGGGAAGAGTATCCTCTGGGGCCAACGTCCTGACTTTC	CASRPGRVSSGANVLTF	-	TRBV19	TRBJ2-6	-
TGCGCCAGCAGACCAACAGGCGCCTCTGGAAACACCATATATTTT	CASRPTGASGNTIYF	-	TRBV5-1	TRBJ1-3	-
TGCAGTGCTTTAGGCGGTTACGAAGCTTTCTTT	CSALGGYEAFF	-	TRBV20-1	TRBJ1-1	-
TGCAGTGCTGAGGGAAATCAGCCCCAGCATTTT	CSAEGNQPQHF	-	TRBV20-1	TRBJ1-5	-
TGCGCCAGCAGCTCGGACAGGGGGGCCTCTGGAAACACCATATATTTT	CASSSDRGASGNTIYF	TRBD1	TRBV5-1	TRBJ1-3	-
TGTGCCAGTAGACCCCAGGGGCTGAACACTGAAGCTTTCTTT	CASRPQGLNTEAFF	-	TRBV19	TRBJ1-1	few
TGTGCCAGCAATAAACAGGGGGCTTACACTGAAGCTTTCTTT	CASNKQGAYTEAFF	TRBD1	TRBV4-2	TRBJ1-1	few
TGTGCCAGCAGCTTGGGGGGGAGGGCCCACGAGCAGTACTTC	CASSLGGRAHEQYF	TRBD2	TRBV7-9	TRBJ2-7	-
TGTGCCAGCCACACAGGCAGGACCATCGGTGGTGGCTACACCTTC	CASHTGRTIGGGYTF	-	TRBV27	TRBJ1-2	-
TGTGCCAGCAGCCGAGAACCCGGGACAGGGCTCTACAATGAGCAGTTCTTC	CASSREPGTGLYNEQFF	TRBD1	TRBV7-2	TRBJ2-1	few
TGTGCCAGCAGCTTAGGGCACGGTGTGAACACTGAAGCTTTCTTT	CASSLGHGVNTEAFF	-	TRBV5-4	TRBJ1-1	-
TGTGCCAGCAGCCCCGGAGACAGGATTGTGGGCTACACCTTC	CASSPGDRIVGYTF	-	TRBV5-4	TRBJ1-2	-
TGTGCCAGCATGACATTTGGAAACACCATATATTTT	CASMTFGNTIYF	-	TRBV7-9	TRBJ1-3	-
TGTGCCAGCAGCGTAGGAGGGCAGGCTCTAAACACCATATATTTT	CASSVGGQALNTIYF	-	TRBV9	TRBJ1-3	-
TGCGCCAGCAGCTTGGCGGGACAGGGCACCGGGGAGCTGTTTTTT	CASSLAGQGTGELFF	TRBD1	TRBV5-1	TRBJ2-2	once
TGTGCCAGCAGCCAAGACCCCCTCATGACTAGCGGGAGTTATTATGAGCAGTTCTTC	CASSQDPLMTSGSYYEQFF	TRBD2	TRBV4-2	TRBJ2-1	-
TGCGCCAGCAGCTTGATCCCGGGTACGGACACTGAAGCTTTCTTT	CASSLIPGTDTEAFF	-	TRBV5-1	TRBJ1-1	-
TGTGCCAGCAGCGAATGGACAGGGAACACTGAAGCTTTCTTT	CASSEWTGNTEAFF	TRBD1	TRBV5-6	TRBJ1-1	-
TGTGCCAGCAGTACTTCATCCAATTTGAACACTGAAGCTTTCTTT	CASSTSSNLNTEAFF	-	TRBV28	TRBJ1-1	-
TGCAGCGTGGCAAGACAGGGAGGCACTGAAGCTTTCTTT	CSVARQGGTEAFF	TRBD1	TRBV29-1	TRBJ1-1	-
TGTGCCAGCAGTCGGAAAAGCGGGACCGGGGGTCGCACTGAAGCTTTCTTT	CASSRKSGTGGRTEAFF	-	TRBV27	TRBJ1-1	-
TGTGCAAGTCGCTCCACAACTGGGGGGACAGGTGAATCAGATACGCAGTATTTT	CASRSTTGGTGESDTQYF	-	TRBV12-2	TRBJ2-3	-
TGTGCCAGCAGTTTTGGGGGAGGAGAGGGCTACACCTTC	CASSFGGGEGYTF	-	TRBV27	TRBJ1-2	-
TGTGCCAGTAGTATCAGGGAGGAGCAGTTCTTC	CASSIREEQFF	-	TRBV19	TRBJ2-1	-
TGTGCCAGCAGCTTAGAGAATAGCGGAGCGGATACGCAGTATTTT	CASSLENSGADTQYF	-	TRBV7-2	TRBJ2-3	-
TGTGCCAGCAGCTTAGACCCCCACTCCTACGAGCAGTACTTC	CASSLDPHSYEQYF	-	TRBV7-2	TRBJ2-7	-
TGTGCCAGCAGCTTACACGTCGAGGGCTATGGCTACACCTTC	CASSLHVEGYGYTF	-	TRBV11-2	TRBJ1-2	many
TGTGCCAGCAGTTCGCGGGAAGAGAACGAGCAGTACTTC	CASSSREENEQYF	-	TRBV6-6	TRBJ2-7	-